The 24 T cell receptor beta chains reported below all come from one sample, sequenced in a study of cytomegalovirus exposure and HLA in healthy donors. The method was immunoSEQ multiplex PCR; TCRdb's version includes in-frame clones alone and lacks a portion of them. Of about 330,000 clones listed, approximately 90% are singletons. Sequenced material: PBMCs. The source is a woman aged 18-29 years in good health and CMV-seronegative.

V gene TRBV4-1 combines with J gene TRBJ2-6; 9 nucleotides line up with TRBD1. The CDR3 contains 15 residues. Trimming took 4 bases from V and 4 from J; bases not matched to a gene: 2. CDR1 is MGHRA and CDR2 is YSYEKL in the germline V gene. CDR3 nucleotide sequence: TGCGCCAGCAGCCTACAGGGGGCCGGGGCCAACGTCCTGACTTTC. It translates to CASSLQGAGANVLTF.

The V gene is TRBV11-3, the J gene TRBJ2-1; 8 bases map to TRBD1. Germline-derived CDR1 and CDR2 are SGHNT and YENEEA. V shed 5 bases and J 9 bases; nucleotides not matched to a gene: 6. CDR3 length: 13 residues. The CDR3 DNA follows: TGTGCCAGCAGCCGATCAGGGGGCGCTGAGCAGTTCTTC. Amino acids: CASSRSGGAEQFF.

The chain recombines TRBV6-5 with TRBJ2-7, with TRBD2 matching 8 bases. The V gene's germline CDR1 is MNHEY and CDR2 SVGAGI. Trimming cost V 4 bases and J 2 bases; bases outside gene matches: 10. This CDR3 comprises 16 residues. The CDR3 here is CASSWGLELRTYEQYF. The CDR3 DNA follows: TGTGCCAGCAGTTGGGGACTAGAACTCAGAACCTACGAGCAGTACTTC.

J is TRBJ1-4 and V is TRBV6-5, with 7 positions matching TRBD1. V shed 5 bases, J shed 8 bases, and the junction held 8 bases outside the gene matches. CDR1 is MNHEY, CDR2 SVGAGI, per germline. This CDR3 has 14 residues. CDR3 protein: CASSLQGPPEKLFF. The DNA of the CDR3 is TGTGCCAGCAGTCTACAGGGGCCACCCGAAAAACTGTTTTTT.

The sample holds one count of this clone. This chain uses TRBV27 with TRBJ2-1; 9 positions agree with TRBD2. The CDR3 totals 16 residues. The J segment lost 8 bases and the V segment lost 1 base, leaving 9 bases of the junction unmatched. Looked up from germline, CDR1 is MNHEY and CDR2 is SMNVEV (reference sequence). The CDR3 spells CASSLYPSGTGYEQFF. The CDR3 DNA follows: TGTGCCAGCAGTTTATACCCTAGCGGGACTGGGTATGAGCAGTTCTTC.

This CDR3 is CAITSENTGELFF. In DNA form, the CDR3 reads TGTGCCATCACTTCAGAGAACACCGGGGAGCTGTTTTTT. The chain is built from TRBV10-3 and TRBJ2-2, with D unresolved. Trimming pared 7 bases from V and 1 base from J, leaving 7 bases between. Germline V gives CDR1 ENHRY, CDR2 SYGVKD. This CDR3 is 13 amino acids long.

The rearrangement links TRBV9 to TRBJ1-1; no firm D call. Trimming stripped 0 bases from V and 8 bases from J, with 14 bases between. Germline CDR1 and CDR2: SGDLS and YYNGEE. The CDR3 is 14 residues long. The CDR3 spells CASSVGEVTGEAFF. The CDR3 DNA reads TGTGCCAGCAGCGTAGGTGAGGTGACGGGGGAAGCTTTCTTT.

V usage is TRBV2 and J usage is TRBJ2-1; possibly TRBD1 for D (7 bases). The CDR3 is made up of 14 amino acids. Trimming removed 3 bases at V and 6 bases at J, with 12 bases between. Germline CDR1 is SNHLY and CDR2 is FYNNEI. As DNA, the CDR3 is TGTGCCAGCAGTGACTGGCAGGGGGGCAATGAGCAGTTCTTC. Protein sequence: CASSDWQGGNEQFF.

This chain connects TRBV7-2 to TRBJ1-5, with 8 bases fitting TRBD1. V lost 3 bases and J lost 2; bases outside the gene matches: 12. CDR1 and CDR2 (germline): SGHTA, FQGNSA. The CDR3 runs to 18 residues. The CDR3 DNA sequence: TGTGCCAGCAGCTTGGGACAGGAGGTGGTGGGGGGCAATCAGCCCCAGCATTTT. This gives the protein CASSLGQEVVGGNQPQHF.

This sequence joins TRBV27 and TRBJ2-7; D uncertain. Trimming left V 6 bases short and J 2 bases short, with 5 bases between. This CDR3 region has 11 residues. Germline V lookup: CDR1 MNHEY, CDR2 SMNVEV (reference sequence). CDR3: CASRSTYEQYF. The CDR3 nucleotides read TGTGCCAGCAGGTCAACCTACGAGCAGTACTTC.

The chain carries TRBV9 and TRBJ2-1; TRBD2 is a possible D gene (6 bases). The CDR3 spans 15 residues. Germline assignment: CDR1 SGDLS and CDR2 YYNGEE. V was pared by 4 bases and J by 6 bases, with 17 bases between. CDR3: CASSLAGSSPNEQFF. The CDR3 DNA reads TGTGCCAGCAGCTTGGCCGGGAGTTCCCCCAATGAGCAGTTCTTC. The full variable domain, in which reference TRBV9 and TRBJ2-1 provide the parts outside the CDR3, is DSGVTQTPKHLITATGQRVTLRCSPRSGDLSVYWYQQSLDQGLQFLIQYYNGEERAKGNILERFSAQQFPDLHSELNLSSLELGDSALYFCASSLAGSSPNEQFFGPGTRLTVL.

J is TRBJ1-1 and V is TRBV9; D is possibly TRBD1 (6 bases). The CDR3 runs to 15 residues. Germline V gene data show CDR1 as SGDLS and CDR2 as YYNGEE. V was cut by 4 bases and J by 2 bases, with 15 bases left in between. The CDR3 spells CASSPTGTLNTEAFF. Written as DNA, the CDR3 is TGTGCCAGCAGCCCCACCGGGACACTTAACACTGAAGCTTTCTTT.

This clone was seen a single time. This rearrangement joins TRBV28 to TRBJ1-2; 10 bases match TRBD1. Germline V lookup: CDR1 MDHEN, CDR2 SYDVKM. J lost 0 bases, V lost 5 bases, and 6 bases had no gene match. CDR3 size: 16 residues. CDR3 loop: CASSPGQGFANYGYTF. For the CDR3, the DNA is TGTGCCAGCAGTCCGGGACAGGGGTTTGCTAACTATGGCTACACCTTC.

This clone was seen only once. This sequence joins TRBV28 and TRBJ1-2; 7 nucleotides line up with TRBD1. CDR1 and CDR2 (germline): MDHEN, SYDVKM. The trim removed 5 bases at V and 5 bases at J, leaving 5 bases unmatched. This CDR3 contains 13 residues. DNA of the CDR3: TGTGCCAGCAGTGAGGGACAGAGTTATGGCTACACCTTC. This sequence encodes CASSEGQSYGYTF.

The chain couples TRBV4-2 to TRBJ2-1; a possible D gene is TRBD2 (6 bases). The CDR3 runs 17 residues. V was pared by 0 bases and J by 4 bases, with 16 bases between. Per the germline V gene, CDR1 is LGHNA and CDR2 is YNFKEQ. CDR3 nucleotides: TGTGCCAGCAGCCAAGATGAAATTTTGGGACTTTACAATGAGCAGTTCTTC. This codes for CASSQDEILGLYNEQFF.

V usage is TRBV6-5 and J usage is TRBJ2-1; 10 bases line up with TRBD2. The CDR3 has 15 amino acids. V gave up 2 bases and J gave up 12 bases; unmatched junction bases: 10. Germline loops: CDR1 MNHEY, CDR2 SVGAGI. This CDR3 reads CASSYDSSGSRSQFF. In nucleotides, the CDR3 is TGTGCCAGCAGTTACGATTCTAGCGGGAGCCGATCGCAGTTCTTC.

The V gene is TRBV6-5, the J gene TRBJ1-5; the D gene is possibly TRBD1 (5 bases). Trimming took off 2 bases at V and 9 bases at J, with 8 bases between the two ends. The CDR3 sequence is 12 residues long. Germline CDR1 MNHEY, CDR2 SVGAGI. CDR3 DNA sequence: TGTGCCAGCAGTTACGCCGGGGGGCCCCAGCATTTT. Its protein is CASSYAGGPQHF.

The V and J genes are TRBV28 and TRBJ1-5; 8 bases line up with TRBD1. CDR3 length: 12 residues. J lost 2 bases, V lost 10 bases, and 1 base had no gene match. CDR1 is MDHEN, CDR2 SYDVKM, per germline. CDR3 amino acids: CATQGGNQPQHF. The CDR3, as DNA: TGTGCCACACAGGGGGGCAATCAGCCCCAGCATTTT.

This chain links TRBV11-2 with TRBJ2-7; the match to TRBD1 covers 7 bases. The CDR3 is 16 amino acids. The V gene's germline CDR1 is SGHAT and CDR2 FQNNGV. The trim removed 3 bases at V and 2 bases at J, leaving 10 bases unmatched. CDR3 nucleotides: TGTGCCAGCAGCTTGACGGGGACAGTGAAGGCCTACGAGCAGTACTTC. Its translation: CASSLTGTVKAYEQYF.

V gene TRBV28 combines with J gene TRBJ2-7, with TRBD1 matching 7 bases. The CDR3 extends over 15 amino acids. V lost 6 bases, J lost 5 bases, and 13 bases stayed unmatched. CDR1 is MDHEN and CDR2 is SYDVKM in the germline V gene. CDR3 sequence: CASSPGLQGVHEQYF. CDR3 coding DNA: TGTGCCAGCAGCCCCGGTCTTCAGGGGGTCCACGAGCAGTACTTC.

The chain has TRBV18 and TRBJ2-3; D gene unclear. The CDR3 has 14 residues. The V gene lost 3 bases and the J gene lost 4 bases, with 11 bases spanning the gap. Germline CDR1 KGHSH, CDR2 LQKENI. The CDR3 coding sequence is TGTGCCAGCTCACCCCAGGCTCGTGCAGATACGCAGTATTTT. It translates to CASSPQARADTQYF.

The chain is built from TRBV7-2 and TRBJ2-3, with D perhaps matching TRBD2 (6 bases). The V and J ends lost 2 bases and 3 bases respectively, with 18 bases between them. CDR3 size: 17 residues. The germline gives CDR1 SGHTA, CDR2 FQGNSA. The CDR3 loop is CASSLSFSGVRTDTQYF. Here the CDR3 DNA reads TGTGCCAGCAGCTTATCGTTCTCGGGGGTGAGGACAGATACGCAGTATTTT.

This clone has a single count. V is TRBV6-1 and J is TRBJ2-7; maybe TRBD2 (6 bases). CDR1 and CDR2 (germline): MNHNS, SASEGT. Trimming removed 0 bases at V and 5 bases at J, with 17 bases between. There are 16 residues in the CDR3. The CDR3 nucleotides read TGTGCCAGCAGTGAAGCTAGAAGTTTGGGAGGCCACGAGCAGTACTTC. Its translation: CASSEARSLGGHEQYF.

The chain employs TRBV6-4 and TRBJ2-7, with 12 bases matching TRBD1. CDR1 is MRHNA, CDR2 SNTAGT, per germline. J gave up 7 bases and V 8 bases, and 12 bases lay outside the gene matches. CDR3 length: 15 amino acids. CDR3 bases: TGTGCCAGCCCGCTACCGGGACAGGGGGCAGGAGAGCAGTACTTC. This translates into CASPLPGQGAGEQYF.